This T cell receptor beta chain was observed in a study of shared clonotypes between healthy human individuals. Study results and limitations: Naive subsets, compared against memory subsets, generally had larger estimated richness values.

TCRdb's copy holds only in-frame clones and misses some; the assay was immunoSEQ multiplex PCR. This sample has approximately 980,000 clones, with less than 85% found just once. Concerning this clone: Its antigen is unidentified. Other nucleotide sequences in the sample specify the same CDR3.

Trimming left V 3 bases short and J 8 bases short, with 12 bases between. The CDR3 totals 13 residues. Germline lookup yields CDR1 SGHRS and CDR2 YFSETQ. The TCR was taken from a man between 18 and 35 years old in good health. This chain links TRBV5-1 with TRBJ2-1, with D possibly being TRBD2 (6 bases). Sequencing was done on a sample of memory CD4+ T cells sorted from blood. Indicated subset: CD45RA-negative fraction. The CDR3 is CASSSQGGDEQFF. In DNA, the CDR3 is TGCGCCAGCAGCTCCCAGGGCGGGGATGAGCAGTTCTTC. Combining the CDR3 with reference TRBV5-1 and TRBJ2-1 gives the whole variable domain KAGVTQTPRYLIKTRGQQVTLSCSPISGHRSVSWYQQTPGQGLQFLFEYFSETQRNKGNFPGRFSGRQFSNSRSEMNVSTLELGDSALYLCASSSQGGDEQFFGPGTRLTVL.